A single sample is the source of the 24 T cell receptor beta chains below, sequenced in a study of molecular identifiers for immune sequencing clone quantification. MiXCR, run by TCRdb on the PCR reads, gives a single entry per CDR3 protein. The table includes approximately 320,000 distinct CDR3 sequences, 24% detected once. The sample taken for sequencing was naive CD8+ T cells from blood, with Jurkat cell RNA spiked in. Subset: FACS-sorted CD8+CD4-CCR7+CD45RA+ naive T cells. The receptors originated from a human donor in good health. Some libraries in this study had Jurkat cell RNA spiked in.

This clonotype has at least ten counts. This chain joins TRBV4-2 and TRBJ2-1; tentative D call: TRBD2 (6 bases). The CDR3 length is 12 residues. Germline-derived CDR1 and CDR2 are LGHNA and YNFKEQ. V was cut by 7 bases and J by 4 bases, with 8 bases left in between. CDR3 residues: CASMGGYNEQFF. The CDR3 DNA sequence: TGTGCCAGCATGGGGGGATACAATGAGCAGTTCTTC.

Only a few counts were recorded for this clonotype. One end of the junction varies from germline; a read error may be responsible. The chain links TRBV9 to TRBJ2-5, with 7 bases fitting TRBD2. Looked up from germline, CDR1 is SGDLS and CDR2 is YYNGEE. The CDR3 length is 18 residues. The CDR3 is CASSVDWGGGPTLETQHF. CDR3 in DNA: TGTGCCAGCAGCGTAGATTGGGGGGGGGGACCCACCCTTGAGACCCAGCACTTC.

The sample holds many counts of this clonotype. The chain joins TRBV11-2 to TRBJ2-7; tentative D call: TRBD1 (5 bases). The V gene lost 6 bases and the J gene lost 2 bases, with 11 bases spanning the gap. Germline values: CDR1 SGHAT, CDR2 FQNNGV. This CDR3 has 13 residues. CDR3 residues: CASSSPTAYEQYF. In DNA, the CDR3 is TGTGCCAGCAGTTCCCCGACAGCCTACGAGCAGTACTTC.

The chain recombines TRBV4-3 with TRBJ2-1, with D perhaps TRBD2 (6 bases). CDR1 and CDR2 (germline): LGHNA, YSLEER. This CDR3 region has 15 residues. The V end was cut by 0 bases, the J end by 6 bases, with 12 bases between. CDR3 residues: CASSQDAGFPNEQFF. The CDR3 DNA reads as TGCGCCAGCAGCCAAGATGCGGGATTCCCCAATGAGCAGTTCTTC.

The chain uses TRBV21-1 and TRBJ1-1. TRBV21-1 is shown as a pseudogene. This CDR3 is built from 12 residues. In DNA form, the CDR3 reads TGTGCCAGCACAGAGATGGGCACTGAAGCTCTCTTT. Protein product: CASTEMGTEALF.

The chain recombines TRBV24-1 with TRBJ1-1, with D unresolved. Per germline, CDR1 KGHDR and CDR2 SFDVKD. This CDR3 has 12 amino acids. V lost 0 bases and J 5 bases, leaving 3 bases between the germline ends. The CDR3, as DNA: TGTGCCACCAGTGATTTGGGGACTGAAGCTTTCTTT. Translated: CATSDLGTEAFF.

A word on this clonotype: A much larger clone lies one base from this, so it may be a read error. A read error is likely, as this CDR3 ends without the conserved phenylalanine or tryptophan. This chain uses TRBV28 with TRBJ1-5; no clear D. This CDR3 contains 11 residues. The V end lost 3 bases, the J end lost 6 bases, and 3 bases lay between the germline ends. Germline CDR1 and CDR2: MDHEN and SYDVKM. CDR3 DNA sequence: TGTGCCAGCAGTTTTGGTCAGCCCCAGCATCTT. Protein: CASSFGQPQHL.

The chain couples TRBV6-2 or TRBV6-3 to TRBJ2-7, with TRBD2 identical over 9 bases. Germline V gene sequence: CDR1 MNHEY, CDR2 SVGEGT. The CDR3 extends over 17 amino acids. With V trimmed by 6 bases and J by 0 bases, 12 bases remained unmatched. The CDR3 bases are TGTGCCAGCAGACGCGGCGAGGGACTAGCTAACTCCTACGAGCAGTACTTC. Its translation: CASRRGEGLANSYEQYF.

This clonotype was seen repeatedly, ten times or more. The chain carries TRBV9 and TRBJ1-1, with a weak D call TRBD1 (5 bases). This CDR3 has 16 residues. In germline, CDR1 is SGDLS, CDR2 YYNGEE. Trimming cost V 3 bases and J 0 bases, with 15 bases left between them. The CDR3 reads CASSAGTGFMNTEAFF. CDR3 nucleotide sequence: TGTGCCAGCAGCGCAGGGACCGGATTCATGAACACTGAAGCTTTCTTT.

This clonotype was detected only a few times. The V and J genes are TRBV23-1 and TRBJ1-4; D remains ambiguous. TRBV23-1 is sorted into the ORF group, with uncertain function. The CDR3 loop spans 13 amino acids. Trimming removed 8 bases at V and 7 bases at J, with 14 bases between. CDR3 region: CASGRWLGEKLFF. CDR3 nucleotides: TGCGCCAGCGGACGATGGTTAGGTGAAAAACTGTTTTTT.

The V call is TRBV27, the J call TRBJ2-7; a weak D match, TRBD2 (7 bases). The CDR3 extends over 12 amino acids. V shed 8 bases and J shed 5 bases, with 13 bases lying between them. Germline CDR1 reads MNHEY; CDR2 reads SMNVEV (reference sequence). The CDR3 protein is CASGGGGHEQYF. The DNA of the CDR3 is TGTGCCAGCGGGGGGGGCGGCCACGAGCAGTACTTC.

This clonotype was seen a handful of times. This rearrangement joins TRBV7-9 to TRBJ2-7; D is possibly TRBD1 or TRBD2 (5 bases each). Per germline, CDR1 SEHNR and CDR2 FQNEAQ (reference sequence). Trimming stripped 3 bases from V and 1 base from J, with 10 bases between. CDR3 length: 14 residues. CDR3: CASSFQGESYEQYF. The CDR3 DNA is TGTGCCAGCAGCTTTCAGGGAGAATCCTACGAGCAGTACTTC.

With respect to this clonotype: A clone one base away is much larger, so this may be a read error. CDR3 DNA: TGCGCCAGCAGCCAGGTTATGAAGGGACACGAGCAGTACTTC. It codes for CASSQVMKGHEQYF. V usage is TRBV4-1 and J usage is TRBJ2-7; D may be TRBD1 or TRBD2 (5 bases each). V was cut by 3 bases and J by 5 bases, with 14 bases left in between. The CDR3 covers 14 residues. CDR1 and CDR2 from the germline V gene are MGHRA and YSYEKL.

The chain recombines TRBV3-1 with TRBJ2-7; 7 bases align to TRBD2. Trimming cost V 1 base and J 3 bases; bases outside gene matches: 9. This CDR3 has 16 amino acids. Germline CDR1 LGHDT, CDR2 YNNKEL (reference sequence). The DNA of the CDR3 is TGTGCCAGCAGCCAAGGTTCTGGCGGGAGTTACTACGAGCAGTACTTC. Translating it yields CASSQGSGGSYYEQYF.

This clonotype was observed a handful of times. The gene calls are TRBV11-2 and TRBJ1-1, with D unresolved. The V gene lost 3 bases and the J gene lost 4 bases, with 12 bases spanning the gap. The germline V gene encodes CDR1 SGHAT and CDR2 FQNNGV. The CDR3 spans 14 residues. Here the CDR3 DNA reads TGTGCCAGCAGCTTTAGTAGCGGGGTCACTGAAGCTTTCTTT. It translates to CASSFSSGVTEAFF.

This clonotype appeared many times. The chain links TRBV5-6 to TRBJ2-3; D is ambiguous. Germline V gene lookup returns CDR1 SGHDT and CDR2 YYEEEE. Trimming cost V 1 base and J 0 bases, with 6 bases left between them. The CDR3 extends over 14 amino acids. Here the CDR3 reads CASSLQESTDTQYF. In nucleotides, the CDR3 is TGTGCCAGCAGCTTGCAAGAAAGCACAGATACGCAGTATTTT.

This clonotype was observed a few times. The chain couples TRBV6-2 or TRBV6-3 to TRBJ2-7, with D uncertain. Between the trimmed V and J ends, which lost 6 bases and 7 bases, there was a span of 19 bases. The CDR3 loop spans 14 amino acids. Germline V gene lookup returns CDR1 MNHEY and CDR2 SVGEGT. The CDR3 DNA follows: TGTGCCAGCAGCCCTACCCCGGATCCCCTGGAGCAGTACTTC. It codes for CASSPTPDPLEQYF.

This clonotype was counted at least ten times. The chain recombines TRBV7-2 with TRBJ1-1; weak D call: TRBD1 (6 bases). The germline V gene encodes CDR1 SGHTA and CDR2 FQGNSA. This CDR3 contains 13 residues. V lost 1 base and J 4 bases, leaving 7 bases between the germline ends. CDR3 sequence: CASSLDRATEAFF. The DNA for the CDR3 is TGTGCCAGCAGCTTAGACAGGGCCACTGAAGCTTTCTTT.

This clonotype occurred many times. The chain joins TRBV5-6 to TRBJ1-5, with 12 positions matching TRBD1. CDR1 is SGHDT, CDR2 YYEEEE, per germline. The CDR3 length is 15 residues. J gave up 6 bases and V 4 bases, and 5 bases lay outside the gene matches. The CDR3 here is CASSSGTGGGQPQHF. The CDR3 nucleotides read TGTGCCAGCAGCAGCGGGACAGGGGGCGGTCAGCCCCAGCATTTT.

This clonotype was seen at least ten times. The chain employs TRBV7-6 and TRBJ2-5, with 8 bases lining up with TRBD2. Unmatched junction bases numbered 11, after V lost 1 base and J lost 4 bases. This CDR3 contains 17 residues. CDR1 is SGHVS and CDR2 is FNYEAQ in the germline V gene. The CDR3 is CASSLDAGGRFPETQYF. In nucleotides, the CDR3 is TGTGCCAGCAGCTTAGATGCGGGCGGGAGGTTCCCAGAGACCCAGTACTTC.

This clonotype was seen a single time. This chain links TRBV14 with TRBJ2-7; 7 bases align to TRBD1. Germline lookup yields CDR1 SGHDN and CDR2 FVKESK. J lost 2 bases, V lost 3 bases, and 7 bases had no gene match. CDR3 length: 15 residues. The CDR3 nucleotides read TGTGCCAGCAGCCACGAGACAGGGTTTCCCTACGAGCAGTACTTC. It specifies CASSHETGFPYEQYF.

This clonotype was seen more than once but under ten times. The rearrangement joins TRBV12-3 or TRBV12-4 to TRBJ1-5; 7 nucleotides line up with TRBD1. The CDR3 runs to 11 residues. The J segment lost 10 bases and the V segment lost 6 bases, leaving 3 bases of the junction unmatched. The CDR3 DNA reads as TGTGCCAGCAGCCACAGGGGCCCCCAGCATTTT. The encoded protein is CASSHRGPQHF.

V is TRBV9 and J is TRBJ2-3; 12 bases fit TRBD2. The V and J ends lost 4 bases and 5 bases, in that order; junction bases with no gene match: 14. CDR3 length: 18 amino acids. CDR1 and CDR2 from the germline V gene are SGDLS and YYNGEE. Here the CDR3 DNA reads TGTGCCAGCAGCCCCCACGGAGGACTAGCGGGGTTGGGAGATACGCAGTATTTT. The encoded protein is CASSPHGGLAGLGDTQYF.

The CDR3 is CASSPPGQGWVPSTDTQYF. In nucleotides, the CDR3 is TGTGCCAGCTCACCACCGGGACAGGGGTGGGTGCCTAGCACAGATACGCAGTATTTT. The rearrangement links TRBV18 to TRBJ2-3, with 10 bases lining up with TRBD1. The V gene's germline CDR1 is KGHSH and CDR2 LQKENI. CDR3 length: 19 amino acids. Trimming removed 0 bases from V and 0 bases from J; junction bases left unmatched: 9.